This TCR beta chain was captured by sequencing in a study of blood T cell repertoires in COVID-19. The CDR3 runs to 10 residues. The ends were cut back, 7 bases at V and 7 bases at J, with 7 bases in the middle. CDR1 and CDR2 from the germline V gene are LNHDA and SQIVND (reference sequence). Produced via immunoSEQ multiplex PCR; TCRdb's table is partial and in-frame only. The data hold about 380,000 clones, with around nine tenths observed a single time. The age range of participants was 18 to 89 years, with residence in around 22 US areas. Which cohort a participant joined came from the clinical history participants gave.

The sequence came from a woman in her late teens or twenties who had recovered from COVID-19. The sample taken for sequencing was PBMCs or T cells enriched from blood (not recorded which). The V gene is TRBV19, the J gene TRBJ1-1; D is unresolved. This chain's CDR3 is CASIANEAFF. The CDR3 nucleotides read TGTGCCAGTATCGCTAATGAAGCTTTCTTT.